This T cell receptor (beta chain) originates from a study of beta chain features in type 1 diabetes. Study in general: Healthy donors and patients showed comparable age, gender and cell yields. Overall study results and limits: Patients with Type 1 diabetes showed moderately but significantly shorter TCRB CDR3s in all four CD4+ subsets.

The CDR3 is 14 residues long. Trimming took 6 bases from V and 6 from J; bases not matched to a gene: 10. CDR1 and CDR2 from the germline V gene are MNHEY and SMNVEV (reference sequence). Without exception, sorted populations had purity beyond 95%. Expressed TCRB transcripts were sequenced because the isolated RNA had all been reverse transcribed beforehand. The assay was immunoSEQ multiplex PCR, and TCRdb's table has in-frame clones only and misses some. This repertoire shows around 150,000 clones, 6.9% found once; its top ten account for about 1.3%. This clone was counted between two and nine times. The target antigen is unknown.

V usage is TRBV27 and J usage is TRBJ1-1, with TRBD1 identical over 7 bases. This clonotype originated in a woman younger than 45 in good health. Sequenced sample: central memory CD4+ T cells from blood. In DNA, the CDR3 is TGTGCCAGCAGCTTAGACGGACAGGTTGCTGAAGCTTTCTTT. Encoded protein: CASSLDGQVAEAFF.